These 28 T cell receptor beta chains share one sample of origin, sequenced in a study of identical twins (dated by TCRdb to about 2016). The library relied on 5' RACE. The reads were generated on an Illumina HiSeq 2000. Using fastp trimming at Q25 and MiXCR clonotype assembly, TCRdb reanalyzed the public sequencing data and kept in-frame beta chains. All rows with the same CDR3 protein become a single entry with the most common DNA and genes. The sample has fewer than 500,000 distinct CDR3 sequences on record, 14% of them singletons. Of the sample, about 1% is held by the ten largest clones. The sample also formed part of further work on yellow fever vaccine responses in identical twins.

Sequenced: CD4+ T cells sorted from blood. The receptors shown here come from a woman under 30 in good health.

This clonotype was detected only a few times. This chain joins TRBV10-3 and TRBJ2-7, with 11 bases identical to TRBD1. In germline, CDR1 is ENHRY, CDR2 SYGVKD. The length of the CDR3 is 14 residues. Germline trimming cut 6 bases from V and 2 bases from J; bases unmatched to any gene: 3. The CDR3 DNA follows: TGTGCCATCAGCCCGGGACAGGGGGCCTACGAGCAGTACTTC. It codes for CAISPGQGAYEQYF.

V gene TRBV20-1 combines with J gene TRBJ1-2; 7 bases match TRBD1. This CDR3 contains 14 residues. V gave up 8 bases and J gave up 6 bases; unmatched junction bases: 15. Per the germline V gene, CDR1 is DFQATT and CDR2 is SNEGSKA (reference sequence). The CDR3: CSPLDGDRVDGYTF. CDR3 in DNA: TGCAGTCCGCTAGATGGAGACAGGGTAGATGGCTACACCTTC.

This clonotype has a handful of counts. The chain has TRBV7-8 and TRBJ2-2; 8 bases fit TRBD1. V lost 6 bases, J lost 6 bases, and 3 bases stayed unmatched. CDR3 length: 13 residues. Germline V CDR1 and CDR2: SGHVS, FQNEAQ. CDR3 sequence (DNA): TGTGCCAGCAGTTGGACAGGGCCCGGGGAGCTGTTTTTT. Translating it yields CASSWTGPGELFF.

This clonotype has just a few counts. The V call is TRBV20-1, the J call TRBJ2-3; 15 bases align to TRBD2. Germline-derived CDR1 and CDR2 are DFQATT and SNEGSKA (reference sequence). The CDR3 loop spans 15 amino acids. Trimming took 4 bases from V and 4 from J; bases not matched to a gene: 3. The CDR3 coding sequence is TGCAGTGCTACCGGACTAGCGGGGGGGTCAGATACGCAGTATTTT. It specifies CSATGLAGGSDTQYF.

A few counts support this clonotype. The chain couples TRBV5-1 to TRBJ2-7; D is unresolved. The CDR3 length is 14 residues. V lost 4 bases and J 4 bases, leaving 15 bases between the germline ends. Germline loops: CDR1 SGHRS, CDR2 YFSETQ. CDR3 DNA sequence: TGCGCCAGCAGCCCAGAGCGTGTGAGTTACGAGCAGTACTTC. This encodes CASSPERVSYEQYF.

This chain uses TRBV5-1 with TRBJ2-7; 14 bases match TRBD2. Germline V lookup: CDR1 SGHRS, CDR2 YFSETQ. This CDR3 has 18 amino acids. With V trimmed by 4 bases and J by 2 bases, 11 bases remained unmatched. CDR3 residues: CASSIGTSGSLNAYEQYF. The CDR3 nucleotides read TGCGCCAGCAGCATAGGGACTAGCGGGAGCTTAAACGCCTACGAGCAGTACTTC.

The rearrangement uses TRBV7-9 and TRBJ2-7; TRBD2 agrees at 12 bases. The V segment lost 5 bases and the J segment 6 bases; nucleotides outside the gene matches: 11. This CDR3 has 16 residues. Germline values: CDR1 SEHNR, CDR2 FQNEAQ (reference sequence). Here the CDR3 DNA reads TGTGCCAGCAGCCCGTTGGGACTAGCGGGTGGTCTCGAGCAGTACTTC. Its protein is CASSPLGLAGGLEQYF.

The chain recombines TRBV7-2 with TRBJ2-2, with 7 positions matching TRBD1. V shed 2 bases, J shed 2 bases, and the junction held 5 bases outside the gene matches. Germline loops: CDR1 SGHTA, CDR2 FQGNSA. CDR3 size: 16 residues. The CDR3 here is CASSLHGTANTGELFF. CDR3 in DNA: TGTGCCAGCAGCTTACATGGGACAGCTAACACCGGGGAGCTGTTTTTT.

The chain recombines TRBV6-1 with TRBJ2-3; D is undetermined. From germline, CDR1 is MNHNS and CDR2 SASEGT. This CDR3 has 13 residues. The V end lost 3 bases, the J end lost 8 bases, and 12 bases lay between the germline ends. CDR3 region: CASSDVRASTQYF. CDR3 bases: TGTGCCAGCAGTGATGTTCGAGCCTCTACGCAGTATTTT.

This clonotype was seen a few times. The CDR3 bases are TGTGCCAGCAGCTTAGGACTAACCCAGTACTTC. Protein product: CASSLGLTQYF. The chain combines TRBV7-6 with TRBJ2-5; perhaps TRBD2 as D (5 bases). The V end was cut by 1 base, the J end by 8 bases, with 5 bases between. Germline assignment: CDR1 SGHVS and CDR2 FNYEAQ. There are 11 residues in the CDR3.

The chain links TRBV4-3 to TRBJ2-5; D ambiguous. CDR1 and CDR2 (germline): LGHNA, YSLEER. The CDR3 length is 13 residues. V was shortened by 1 base and J by 7 bases, with 10 bases between the two germline ends. CDR3 protein: CASSQVDGRTQYF. In DNA form, the CDR3 reads TGCGCCAGCAGCCAAGTGGACGGAAGGACCCAGTACTTC.

The table lists this clonotype with a few counts. The gene calls are TRBV2 and TRBJ2-7, with D possibly TRBD1 on 7 matching bases. Trimming removed 6 bases from V and 6 bases from J, with 21 bases in between. Germline V gives CDR1 SNHLY, CDR2 FYNNEI. The CDR3 extends over 15 amino acids. The CDR3 is CASSSRRQGGSEQYF. CDR3 coding DNA: TGTGCCAGCAGCTCGAGACGACAGGGAGGCAGCGAGCAGTACTTC.

This clonotype was picked up a small number of times. The chain is built from TRBV29-1 and TRBJ2-2, with 9 nucleotides matching TRBD1. CDR3 size: 16 residues. V gave up 2 bases and J gave up 5 bases; unmatched junction bases: 9. Germline V lookup: CDR1 SQVTM, CDR2 ANQGSEA. CDR3 DNA: TGCAGCGTTGAATTACAGGGGGCAGGGAGGACCGGGGAGCTGTTTTTT. It translates to CSVELQGAGRTGELFF.

This clonotype has only a few counts. The chain is built from TRBV12-3 or TRBV12-4 and TRBJ2-3; D is uncertain. This CDR3 region has 16 residues. Trimming removed 3 bases at V and 4 bases at J, with 17 bases between. The CDR3 DNA reads as TGTGCCAGCAGTTTGAAGCCGGTGGGGTTGGCAGATACGCAGTATTTT. Translated: CASSLKPVGLADTQYF.

The chain recombines TRBV11-2 with TRBJ2-1; 12 nucleotides agree with TRBD2. Looked up from germline, CDR1 is SGHAT and CDR2 is FQNNGV. The CDR3 extends over 15 amino acids. V lost 1 base and J lost 7; bases outside the gene matches: 2. CDR3 region: CASSLGTSGKNEQFF. The DNA of the CDR3 is TGTGCCAGCAGCTTAGGGACTAGCGGGAAGAATGAGCAGTTCTTC. The complete variable domain, with remaining parts taken from reference TRBV11-2 and TRBJ2-1, reads EAGVAQSPRYKIIEKRQSVAFWCNPISGHATLYWYQQILGQGPKLLIQFQNNGVVDDSQLPKDRFSAERLKGVDSTLKIQPAKLEDSAVYLCASSLGTSGKNEQFFGPGTRLTVL.

V gene TRBV5-6 combines with J gene TRBJ1-2, with TRBD1 matching over 9 bases. This CDR3 spans 15 amino acids. From germline, CDR1 is SGHDT and CDR2 YYEEEE. V gave up 5 bases and J gave up 4 bases; unmatched junction bases: 9. The CDR3 DNA follows: TGTGCCAGCAGATCCGGGACAGGGCATCTCTATGGCTACACCTTC. Protein sequence: CASRSGTGHLYGYTF.

The chain couples TRBV20-1 to TRBJ2-7; 9 nucleotides agree with TRBD1. The CDR3 runs 14 residues. Trimming took 3 bases from V and 4 from J; bases not matched to a gene: 7. Germline CDR1 and CDR2: DFQATT and SNEGSKA (reference sequence). This CDR3 reads CSASPPTGGYEQYF. The CDR3 DNA is TGCAGTGCTAGCCCCCCGACAGGGGGATACGAGCAGTACTTC.

The table lists this clonotype with many counts. The chain uses TRBV12-3 or TRBV12-4 and TRBJ2-2; 10 nucleotides match TRBD1. The CDR3 spans 16 residues. The ends lost 5 bases at V and 4 bases at J; junction bases unmatched: 7. In DNA form, the CDR3 reads TGTGCCAGCAGTCTCGACAGGGGGCGAGCCACCGGGGAGCTGTTTTTT. Translation: CASSLDRGRATGELFF.

This clonotype was counted many times. The chain links TRBV29-1 to TRBJ1-4; 8 nucleotides match TRBD1. Unmatched junction bases numbered 8, after V lost 7 bases and J lost 7 bases. The V gene's germline CDR1 is SQVTM and CDR2 ANQGSEA. The CDR3 has 13 amino acids. CDR3 sequence: CSARTGRSEKLFF. CDR3 in DNA: TGCAGCGCCCGGACAGGGCGGAGTGAAAAACTGTTTTTT.

CDR3 DNA sequence: TGTGCCAGCAGTTATAGTGAGGGACAGGGGTACGAGCAGTACTTC. Residues: CASSYSEGQGYEQYF. This chain joins TRBV6-5 and TRBJ2-7; TRBD1 agrees at 10 bases. V was pared by 3 bases and J by 4 bases, with 6 bases of the junction left unmatched. Germline V gives CDR1 MNHEY, CDR2 SVGAGI. The CDR3 loop spans 15 amino acids.

Many counts were recorded for this clonotype. The chain carries TRBV28 and TRBJ1-6, with D maybe TRBD1 (5 bases). Germline CDR1 reads MDHEN; CDR2 reads SYDVKM. The CDR3 has 17 amino acids. The V end lost 7 bases, the J end lost 0 bases, and 16 bases lay between the germline ends. In DNA form, the CDR3 reads TGTGCCAGCATCTTTGGGGGTGAAGACTCCTATAATTCACCCCTCCACTTT. This encodes CASIFGGEDSYNSPLHF. The full variable domain, in which reference TRBV28 and TRBJ1-6 provide the parts outside the CDR3, is DVKVTQSSRYLVKRTGEKVFLECVQDMDHENMFWYRQDPGLGLRLIYFSYDVKMKEKGDIPEGYSVSREKKERFSLILESASTNQTSMYLCASIFGGEDSYNSPLHFGNGTRLTVT.

This sequence joins TRBV25-1 and TRBJ2-7; D remains ambiguous. From germline, CDR1 is MGHDK and CDR2 SYGVNS. Trimming pared 3 bases from V and 3 bases from J, leaving 6 bases between. The CDR3 is 12 residues long. CDR3 DNA sequence: TGTGCCAGCAGTGACCTGGGCTACGAGCAGTACTTC. It is translated as CASSDLGYEQYF.

The genes are TRBV28 and TRBJ1-1; possibly TRBD1 for D (6 bases). The CDR3 runs 16 residues. Germline V gene lookup returns CDR1 MDHEN and CDR2 SYDVKM. V was clipped by 1 base and J by 5 bases, with 17 bases between them. Written as DNA, the CDR3 is TGTGCCAGCAGTTTATCCCTCACAGGGTTAGGTACTGAAGCTTTCTTT. Translating gives CASSLSLTGLGTEAFF. Combining the CDR3 with reference TRBV28 and TRBJ1-1 gives the whole variable domain DVKVTQSSRYLVKRTGEKVFLECVQDMDHENMFWYRQDPGLGLRLIYFSYDVKMKEKGDIPEGYSVSREKKERFSLILESASTNQTSMYLCASSLSLTGLGTEAFFGQGTRLTVV.

The sample holds a few counts of this clonotype. This rearrangement joins TRBV7-2 to TRBJ2-5; 7 nucleotides match TRBD2. The CDR3 loop spans 15 amino acids. Germline assignment: CDR1 SGHTA and CDR2 FQGNSA. J gave up 7 bases and V 0 bases, and 8 bases lay outside the gene matches. The CDR3 protein is CASSLAAGEYGTQYF. In nucleotides, the CDR3 is TGTGCCAGCAGCTTAGCTGCGGGGGAGTACGGGACCCAGTACTTC.

The CDR3 is CASRTSGGETQYF. DNA for the CDR3: TGTGCCAGCAGAACTAGCGGTGGGGAGACCCAGTACTTC. The chain employs TRBV7-9 and TRBJ2-5; 8 positions agree with TRBD2. Trimming took 6 bases from V and 5 from J; bases not matched to a gene: 5. The V gene's germline CDR1 is SEHNR and CDR2 FQNEAQ (reference sequence). This CDR3 is 13 amino acids long.

The chain is built from TRBV20-1 and TRBJ2-5; D ambiguous. This CDR3 region has 12 residues. CDR1 and CDR2 from the germline V gene are DFQATT and SNEGSKA (reference sequence). V gave up 0 bases and J gave up 7 bases, with 9 bases separating them. Here the CDR3 reads CSARDLATTQYF. In nucleotides, the CDR3 is TGCAGTGCTAGAGATTTAGCTACGACCCAGTACTTC.

This clonotype was counted a few times. The chain is built from TRBV10-3 and TRBJ2-1; 10 positions match TRBD2. Unmatched junction bases numbered 6, after V lost 7 bases and J lost 6 bases. Germline CDR1 and CDR2: ENHRY and SYGVKD. The length of the CDR3 is 14 residues. The CDR3 DNA is TGTGCCATCACTGCACTAGCGGGAATCAATGAGCAGTTCTTC. This sequence encodes CAITALAGINEQFF.

The chain carries TRBV7-2 and TRBJ2-2, with D possibly TRBD2 on 6 matching bases. V was pared by 6 bases and J by 2 bases, with 16 bases between. This CDR3 spans 16 amino acids. Per the germline V gene, CDR1 is SGHTA and CDR2 is FQGNSA. CDR3 nucleotide sequence: TGTGCCAGCAGGAGAATTAGCGGAGTAAACACCGGGGAGCTGTTTTTT. Translation: CASRRISGVNTGELFF.